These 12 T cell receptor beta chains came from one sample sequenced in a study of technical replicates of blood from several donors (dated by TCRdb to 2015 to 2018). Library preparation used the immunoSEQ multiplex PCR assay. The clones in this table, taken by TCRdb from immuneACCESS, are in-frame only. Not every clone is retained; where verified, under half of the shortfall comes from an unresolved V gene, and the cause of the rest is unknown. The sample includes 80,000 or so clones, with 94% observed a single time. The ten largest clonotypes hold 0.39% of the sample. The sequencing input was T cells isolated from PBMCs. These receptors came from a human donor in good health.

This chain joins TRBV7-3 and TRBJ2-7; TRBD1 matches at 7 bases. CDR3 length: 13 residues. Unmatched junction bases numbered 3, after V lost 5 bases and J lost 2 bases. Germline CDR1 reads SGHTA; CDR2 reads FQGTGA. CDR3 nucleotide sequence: TGTGCCAGCAGCCGTACAGGGGCCTACGAGCAGTACTTC. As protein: CASSRTGAYEQYF.

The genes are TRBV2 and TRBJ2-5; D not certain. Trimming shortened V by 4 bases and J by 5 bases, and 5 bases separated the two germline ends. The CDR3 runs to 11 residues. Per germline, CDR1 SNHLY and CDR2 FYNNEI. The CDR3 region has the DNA TGTGCCAGCAGTGCGGAGGAGACCCAGTACTTC. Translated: CASSAEETQYF.

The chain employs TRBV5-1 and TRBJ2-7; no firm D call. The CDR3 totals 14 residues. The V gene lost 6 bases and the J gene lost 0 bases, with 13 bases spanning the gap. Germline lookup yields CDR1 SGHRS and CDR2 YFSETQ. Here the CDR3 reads CASTRGDSSYEQYF. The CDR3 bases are TGCGCCAGCACACGCGGCGACTCCTCCTACGAGCAGTACTTC.

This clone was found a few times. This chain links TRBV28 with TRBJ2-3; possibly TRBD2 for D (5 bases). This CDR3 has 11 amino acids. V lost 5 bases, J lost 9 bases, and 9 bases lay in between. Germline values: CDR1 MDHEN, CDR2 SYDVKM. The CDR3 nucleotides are TGTGCCAGCAGTGCACTAGACACGCAGTATTTT. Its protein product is CASSALDTQYF.

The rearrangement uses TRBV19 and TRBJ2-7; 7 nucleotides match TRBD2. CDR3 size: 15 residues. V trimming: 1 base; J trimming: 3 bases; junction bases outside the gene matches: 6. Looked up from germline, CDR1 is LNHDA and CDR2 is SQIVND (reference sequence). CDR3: CASSIGGTMNYEQYF. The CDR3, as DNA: TGTGCCAGTAGTATAGGAGGGACTATGAACTACGAGCAGTACTTC. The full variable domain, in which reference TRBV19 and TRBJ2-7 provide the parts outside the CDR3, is DGGITQSPKYLFRKEGQNVTLSCEQNLNHDAMYWYRQDPGQGLRLIYYSQIVNDFQKGDIAEGYSVSREKKESFPLTVTSAQKNPTAFYLCASSIGGTMNYEQYFGPGTRLTVT.

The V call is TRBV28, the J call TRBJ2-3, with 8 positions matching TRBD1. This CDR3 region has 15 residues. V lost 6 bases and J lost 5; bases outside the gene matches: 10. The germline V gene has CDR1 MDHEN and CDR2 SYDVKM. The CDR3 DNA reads TGTGCCAGCAGGCCGACAGGGGTTGATGGAGATACGCAGTATTTT. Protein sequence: CASRPTGVDGDTQYF.

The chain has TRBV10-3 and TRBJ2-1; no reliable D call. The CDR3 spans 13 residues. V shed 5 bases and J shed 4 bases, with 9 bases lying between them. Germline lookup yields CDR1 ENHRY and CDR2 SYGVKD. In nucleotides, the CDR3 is TGTGCCATCAGTACGACACCGTACAATGAGCAGTTCTTC. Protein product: CAISTTPYNEQFF.

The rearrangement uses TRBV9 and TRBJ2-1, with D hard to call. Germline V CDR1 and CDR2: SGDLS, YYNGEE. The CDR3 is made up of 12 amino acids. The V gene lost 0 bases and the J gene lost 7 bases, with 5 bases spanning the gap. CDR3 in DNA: TGTGCCAGCAGCGTAGCCTCGAATGAGCAGTTCTTC. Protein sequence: CASSVASNEQFF.

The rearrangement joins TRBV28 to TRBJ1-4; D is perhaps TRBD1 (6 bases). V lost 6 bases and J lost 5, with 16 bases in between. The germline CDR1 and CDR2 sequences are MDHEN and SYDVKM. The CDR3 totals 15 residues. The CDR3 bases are TGTGCCAGCAGGCCTCTTCTAGGACAGAATGAAAAACTGTTTTTT. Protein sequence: CASRPLLGQNEKLFF. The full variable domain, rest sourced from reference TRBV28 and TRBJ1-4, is DVKVTQSSRYLVKRTGEKVFLECVQDMDHENMFWYRQDPGLGLRLIYFSYDVKMKEKGDIPEGYSVSREKKERFSLILESASTNQTSMYLCASRPLLGQNEKLFFGSGTQLSVL.

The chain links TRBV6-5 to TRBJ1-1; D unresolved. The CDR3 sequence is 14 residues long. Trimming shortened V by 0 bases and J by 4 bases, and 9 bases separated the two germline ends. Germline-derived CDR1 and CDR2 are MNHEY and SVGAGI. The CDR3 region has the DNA TGTGCCAGCAGTTACTCTTACCGGGGCACTGAAGCTTTCTTT. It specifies CASSYSYRGTEAFF.

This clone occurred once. DNA for the CDR3: TGCGCCAGCAGCGCCGCGGGGACGGGATACAATGAGCAGTTCTTC. It encodes CASSAAGTGYNEQFF. This chain connects TRBV5-1 to TRBJ2-1; D possibly corresponds to TRBD2 (6 bases). The V and J ends lost 4 bases and 4 bases respectively, with 15 bases between them. The CDR3 runs to 15 residues. Germline-derived CDR1 and CDR2 are SGHRS and YFSETQ.

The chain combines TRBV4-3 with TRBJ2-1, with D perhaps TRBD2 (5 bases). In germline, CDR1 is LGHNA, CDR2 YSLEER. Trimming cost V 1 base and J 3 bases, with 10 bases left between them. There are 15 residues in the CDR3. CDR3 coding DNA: TGCGCCAGCAGCCAAGTAATAGCGCGCTACAATGAGCAGTTCTTC. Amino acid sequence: CASSQVIARYNEQFF.